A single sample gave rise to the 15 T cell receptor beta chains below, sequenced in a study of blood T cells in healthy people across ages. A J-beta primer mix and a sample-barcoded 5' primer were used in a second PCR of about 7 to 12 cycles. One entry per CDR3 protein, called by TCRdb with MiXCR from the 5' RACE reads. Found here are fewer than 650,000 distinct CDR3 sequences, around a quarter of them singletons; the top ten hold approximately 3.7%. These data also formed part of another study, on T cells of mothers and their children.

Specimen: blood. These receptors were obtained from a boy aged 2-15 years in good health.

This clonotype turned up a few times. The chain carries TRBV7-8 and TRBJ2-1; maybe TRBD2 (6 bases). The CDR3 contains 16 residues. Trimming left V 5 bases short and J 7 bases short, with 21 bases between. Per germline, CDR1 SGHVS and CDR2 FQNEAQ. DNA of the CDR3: TGTGCCAGCAGCGCGGGGAGAGGGAGAGAACGGAATGAGCAGTTCTTC. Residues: CASSAGRGRERNEQFF.

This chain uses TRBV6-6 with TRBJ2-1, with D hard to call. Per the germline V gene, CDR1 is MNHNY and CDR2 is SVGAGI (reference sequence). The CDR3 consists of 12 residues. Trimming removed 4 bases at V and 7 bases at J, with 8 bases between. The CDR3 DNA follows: TGTGCCAGCAGTTTTCCTCAGAATGAGCAGTTCTTC. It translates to CASSFPQNEQFF.

CDR3 amino acids: CASRPTSGNTGELFF. DNA for the CDR3: TGCGCCAGCAGACCGACTAGCGGTAACACCGGGGAGCTGTTTTTT. The rearrangement joins TRBV5-1 to TRBJ2-2, with 9 positions matching TRBD2. Germline CDR1 SGHRS, CDR2 YFSETQ. V lost 5 bases, J lost 2 bases, and 4 bases stayed unmatched. This CDR3 spans 15 amino acids.

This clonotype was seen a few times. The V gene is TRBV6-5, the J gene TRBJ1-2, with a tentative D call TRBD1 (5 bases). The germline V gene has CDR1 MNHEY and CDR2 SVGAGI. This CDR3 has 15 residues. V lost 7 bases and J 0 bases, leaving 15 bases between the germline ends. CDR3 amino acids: CASTSRGTPNYGYTF. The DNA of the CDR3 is TGTGCCAGCACCTCACGCGGGACCCCTAACTATGGCTACACCTTC.

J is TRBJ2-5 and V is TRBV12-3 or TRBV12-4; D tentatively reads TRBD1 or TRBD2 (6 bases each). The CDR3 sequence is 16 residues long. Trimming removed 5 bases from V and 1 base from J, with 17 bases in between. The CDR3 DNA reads TGTGCCAGCAGTCCCCAGAGGGGGGCGGGCCAAGAGACCCAGTACTTC. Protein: CASSPQRGAGQETQYF.

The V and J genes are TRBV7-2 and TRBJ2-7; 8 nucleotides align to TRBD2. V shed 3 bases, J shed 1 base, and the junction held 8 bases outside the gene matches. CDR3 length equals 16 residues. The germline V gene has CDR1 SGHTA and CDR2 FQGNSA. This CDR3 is CASSFISPSGSYEQYF. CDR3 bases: TGTGCCAGCAGCTTCATATCTCCTAGCGGGTCCTACGAGCAGTACTTC.

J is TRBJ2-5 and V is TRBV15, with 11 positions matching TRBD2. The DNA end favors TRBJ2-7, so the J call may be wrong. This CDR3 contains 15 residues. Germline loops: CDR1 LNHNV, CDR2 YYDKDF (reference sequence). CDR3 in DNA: TGTGCCACCAGCAGAGTAACTAGCGGGGGCTACGAGCAGTACTTC. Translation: CATSRVTSGGYEQYF.

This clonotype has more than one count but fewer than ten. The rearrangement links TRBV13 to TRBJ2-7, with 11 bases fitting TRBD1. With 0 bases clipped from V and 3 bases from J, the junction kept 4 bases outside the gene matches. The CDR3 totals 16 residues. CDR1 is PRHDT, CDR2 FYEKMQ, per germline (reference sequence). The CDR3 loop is CASSLGPGQGDYEQYF. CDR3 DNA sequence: TGTGCCAGCAGCTTAGGACCGGGACAGGGGGACTACGAGCAGTACTTC.

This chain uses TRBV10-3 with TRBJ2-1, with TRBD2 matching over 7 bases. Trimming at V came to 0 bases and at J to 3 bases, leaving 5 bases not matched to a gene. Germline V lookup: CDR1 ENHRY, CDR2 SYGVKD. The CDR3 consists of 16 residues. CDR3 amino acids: CAISESPGGGYNEQFF. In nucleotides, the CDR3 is TGTGCCATCAGTGAGTCCCCCGGCGGGGGCTACAATGAGCAGTTCTTC.

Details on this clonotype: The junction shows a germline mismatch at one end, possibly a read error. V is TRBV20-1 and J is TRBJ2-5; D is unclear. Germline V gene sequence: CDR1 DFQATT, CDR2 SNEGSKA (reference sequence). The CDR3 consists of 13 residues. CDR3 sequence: CSAPDLFGNEQLF. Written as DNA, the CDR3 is TGCAGTGCCCCGGACCTCTTCGGCAATGAGCAGCTCTTC.

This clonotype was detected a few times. The CDR3 nucleotides are TGTGCCAGCAGCTTGGGTCCTTCGTTTAATTCACCCCTCCACTTT. Residues: CASSLGPSFNSPLHF. The rearrangement links TRBV7-2 to TRBJ1-6; D not certain. The germline CDR1 and CDR2 sequences are SGHTA and FQGNSA. This CDR3 has 15 residues. V lost 3 bases to trimming and J lost 6 bases, with 12 bases between them.

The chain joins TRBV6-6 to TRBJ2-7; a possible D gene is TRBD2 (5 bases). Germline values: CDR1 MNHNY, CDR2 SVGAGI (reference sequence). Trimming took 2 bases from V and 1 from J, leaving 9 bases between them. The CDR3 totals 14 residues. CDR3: CASSYHSGSYEQYF. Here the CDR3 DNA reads TGTGCCAGCAGTTACCATTCGGGGTCCTACGAGCAGTACTTC.

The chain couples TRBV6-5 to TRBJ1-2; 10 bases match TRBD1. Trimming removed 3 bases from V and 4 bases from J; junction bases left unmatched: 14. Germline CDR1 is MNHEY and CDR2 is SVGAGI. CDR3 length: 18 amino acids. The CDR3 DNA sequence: TGTGCCAGCAGTTATTTCCGATTTGACAGGGGGCTTTCCTATGGCTACACCTTC. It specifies CASSYFRFDRGLSYGYTF.

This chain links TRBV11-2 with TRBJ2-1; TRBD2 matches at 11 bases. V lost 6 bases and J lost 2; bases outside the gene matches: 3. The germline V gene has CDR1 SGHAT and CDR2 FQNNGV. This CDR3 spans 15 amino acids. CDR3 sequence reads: CASSSGGAPYNEQFF. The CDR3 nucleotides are TGTGCCAGCAGTAGCGGGGGGGCCCCCTACAATGAGCAGTTCTTC.

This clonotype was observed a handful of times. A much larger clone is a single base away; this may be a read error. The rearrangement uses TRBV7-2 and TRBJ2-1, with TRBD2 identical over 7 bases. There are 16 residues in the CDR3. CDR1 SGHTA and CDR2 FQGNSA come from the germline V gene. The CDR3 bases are TGTGCCAGCAGCTCCCAGGTTAGCGGGCTTCAAGAGACCCAGCACTTC. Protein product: CASSSQVSGLQETQHF.